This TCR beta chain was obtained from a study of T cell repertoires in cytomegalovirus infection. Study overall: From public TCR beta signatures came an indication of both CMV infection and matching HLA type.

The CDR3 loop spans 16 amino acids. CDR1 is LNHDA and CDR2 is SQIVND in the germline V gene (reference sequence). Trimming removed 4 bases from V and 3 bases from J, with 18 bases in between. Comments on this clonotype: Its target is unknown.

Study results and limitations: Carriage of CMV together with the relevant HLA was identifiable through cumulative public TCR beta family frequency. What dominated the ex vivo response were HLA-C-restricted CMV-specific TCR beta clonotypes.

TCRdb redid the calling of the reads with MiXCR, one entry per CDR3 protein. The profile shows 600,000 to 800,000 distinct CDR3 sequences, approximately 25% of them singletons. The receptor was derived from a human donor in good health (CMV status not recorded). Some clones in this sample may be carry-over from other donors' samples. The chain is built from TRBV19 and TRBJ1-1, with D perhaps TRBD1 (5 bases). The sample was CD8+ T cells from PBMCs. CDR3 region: CASSTPVGGKDTEAFF. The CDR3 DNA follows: TGTGCCAGTAGTACCCCCGTGGGGGGGAAGGACACTGAAGCTTTCTTT.